Below, 15 T cell receptor beta chains from the same sample are listed, as sequenced in a study of cytomegalovirus exposure and HLA in healthy donors. Vbeta (60) and Jbeta (13) primers were used in the PCR. Sequencing used immunoSEQ multiplex PCR; TCRdb keeps in-frame clones, though not all of them. The sample holds 150,000 to 160,000 clones, less than 85% seen once. Sequenced input: PBMCs. These receptors all stem from a woman aged 50 to 60 in good health and CMV-seropositive.

V and J are TRBV5-6 and TRBJ2-1, with 7 positions matching TRBD2. The J segment lost 0 bases and the V segment lost 1 base, leaving 1 base of the junction unmatched. This CDR3 contains 15 residues. Germline values: CDR1 SGHDT, CDR2 YYEEEE. CDR3 DNA: TGTGCCAGCAGCTTGCTAGCGGACTCCTACAATGAGCAGTTCTTC. Protein: CASSLLADSYNEQFF.

The gene calls are TRBV5-1 and TRBJ1-2; tentative D call: TRBD1 (6 bases). CDR1 is SGHRS, CDR2 YFSETQ, per germline. V gave up 4 bases and J gave up 4 bases, with 14 bases separating them. The CDR3 spans 14 residues. CDR3 in DNA: TGCGCCAGCAGCCGGGGGGCAGAGGGCTATGGCTACACCTTC. It encodes CASSRGAEGYGYTF.

The chain carries TRBV6-5 and TRBJ2-1; D not resolved. Germline CDR1 and CDR2: MNHEY and SVGAGI. The CDR3 extends over 13 amino acids. The V gene lost 5 bases and the J gene lost 9 bases, with 14 bases spanning the gap. CDR3 sequence reads: CASSRSVNSEQFF. The CDR3 coding sequence is TGTGCCAGCAGTCGGTCAGTCAACAGTGAGCAGTTCTTC.

This sequence joins TRBV30 and TRBJ1-1; 8 bases agree with TRBD1. With 1 base clipped from V and 8 bases from J, the junction kept 12 bases outside the gene matches. The germline CDR1 and CDR2 sequences are GTSNPN and SVGIG (reference sequence). The CDR3 is 15 amino acids. The CDR3 sequence is CAWSAAHLGQGEAFF. The CDR3 DNA follows: TGTGCCTGGAGTGCCGCCCACCTCGGACAGGGAGAAGCTTTCTTT.

This chain links TRBV19 with TRBJ2-7; D call uncertain. The ends were cut back, 8 bases at V and 2 bases at J, with 16 bases in the middle. The CDR3 runs to 14 residues. Per the germline V gene, CDR1 is LNHDA and CDR2 is SQIVND (reference sequence). The CDR3 DNA follows: TGTGCCAGTCGCATTTTTCACAGTACCTACGAGCAGTACTTC. Amino acids: CASRIFHSTYEQYF. Using reference TRBV19 and TRBJ2-7 for the parts outside the CDR3, the full variable domain is DGGITQSPKYLFRKEGQNVTLSCEQNLNHDAMYWYRQDPGQGLRLIYYSQIVNDFQKGDIAEGYSVSREKKESFPLTVTSAQKNPTAFYLCASRIFHSTYEQYFGPGTRLTVT.

As for this clone: At one end the junction does not follow the germline gene, possibly because of a read error. This sequence joins TRBV7-9 and TRBJ1-6, with TRBD1 identical over 7 bases. Germline-derived CDR1 and CDR2 are SEHNR and FQNEAQ (reference sequence). The CDR3 is made up of 16 amino acids. CDR3 DNA: TGTTCCAGCAGCTTATCCGGACAGGCTAATAATTCACCCCTCCACTTT. It encodes CSSSLSGQANNSPLHF.

The chain is built from TRBV6-1 and TRBJ1-1, with a possible D match to TRBD1 (6 bases). Trimming shortened V by 6 bases and J by 4 bases, and 15 bases separated the two germline ends. The germline V gene encodes CDR1 MNHNS and CDR2 SASEGT. There are 14 residues in the CDR3. The DNA of the CDR3 is TGTGCCAGCAGGACACAGGGTGTTCTCACTGAAGCTTTCTTT. Its protein product is CASRTQGVLTEAFF.

Only one count was recorded for this clone. The gene calls are TRBV5-1 and TRBJ2-1; 9 bases are shared with TRBD2. The germline CDR1 and CDR2 sequences are SGHRS and YFSETQ. The CDR3 runs 16 residues. V gave up 0 bases and J gave up 5 bases; unmatched junction bases: 6. The CDR3, as DNA: TGCGCCAGCAGCTTGGCGCCACTAGCGGGTAACAATGAGCAGTTCTTC. This sequence encodes CASSLAPLAGNNEQFF.

This chain links TRBV10-3 with TRBJ2-2; no firm D call. In germline, CDR1 is ENHRY, CDR2 SYGVKD. The CDR3 has 13 amino acids. The V end was cut by 11 bases, the J end by 0 bases, with 10 bases between. The DNA for the CDR3 is TGTGCCCTTCAGATACCGAACACCGGGGAGCTGTTTTTT. Translation: CALQIPNTGELFF.

The chain employs TRBV6-5 and TRBJ1-1, with D possibly TRBD1 on 5 matching bases. Between the trimmed V and J ends, which lost 0 bases and 1 base, there was a span of 9 bases. CDR3 size: 15 residues. CDR1 and CDR2 from the germline V gene are MNHEY and SVGAGI. As DNA, the CDR3 is TGTGCCAGCAGTTACTCCAGGGATCGGAACACTGAAGCTTTCTTT. This encodes CASSYSRDRNTEAFF.

J is TRBJ1-5 and V is TRBV6-1, with 7 bases fitting TRBD1. V was pared by 1 base and J by 1 base, with 10 bases of the junction left unmatched. Per the germline V gene, CDR1 is MNHNS and CDR2 is SASEGT. The CDR3 is 18 residues long. The CDR3 sequence: CASSEGVLRDSSNQPQHF. CDR3 DNA sequence: TGTGCCAGCAGTGAAGGGGTCCTTCGGGACAGCAGCAATCAGCCCCAGCATTTT.

This clone was detected a few times. The V call is TRBV5-6, the J call TRBJ1-5; 7 bases match TRBD1. This CDR3 contains 13 residues. Germline CDR1 is SGHDT and CDR2 is YYEEEE. Trimming removed 4 bases from V and 5 bases from J; junction bases left unmatched: 3. The CDR3 bases are TGTGCCAGCAGCCCACAGGGGTATCAGCCCCAGCATTTT. Amino acids: CASSPQGYQPQHF. The full variable domain, its missing parts supplied by reference TRBV5-6 and TRBJ1-5, is DAGVTQSPTHLIKTRGQQVTLRCSPKSGHDTVSWYQQALGQGPQFIFQYYEEEERQRGNFPDRFSGHQFPNYSSELNVNALLLGDSALYLCASSPQGYQPQHFGDGTRLSIL.

The chain carries TRBV9 and TRBJ1-1; D call uncertain. This CDR3 has 13 residues. Germline V gives CDR1 SGDLS, CDR2 YYNGEE. Deletions cut 3 bases from V and 2 bases from J, with 8 bases between. The CDR3: CASSATSNTEAFF. The CDR3 region has the DNA TGTGCCAGCAGCGCCACGAGCAACACTGAAGCTTTCTTT.

CDR3 protein: CASSFGGGYEQYF. CDR3 nucleotides: TGTGCCAGCAGTTTCGGCGGAGGCTACGAGCAGTACTTC. The V call is TRBV28, the J call TRBJ2-7, with D possibly TRBD2 on 5 matching bases. The CDR3 length is 13 residues. V lost 3 bases and J 3 bases, leaving 9 bases between the germline ends. Germline V CDR1 and CDR2: MDHEN, SYDVKM. Looking up the rest from reference TRBV28 and TRBJ2-7 gives the full variable domain: DVKVTQSSRYLVKRTGEKVFLECVQDMDHENMFWYRQDPGLGLRLIYFSYDVKMKEKGDIPEGYSVSREKKERFSLILESASTNQTSMYLCASSFGGGYEQYFGPGTRLTVT.

The chain uses TRBV25-1 and TRBJ2-1, with TRBD2 as a possible D gene (5 bases). Germline CDR1 MGHDK, CDR2 SYGVNS. This CDR3 has 14 residues. Trimming pared 2 bases from V and 14 bases from J, leaving 19 bases between. The CDR3 DNA reads TGTGCCAGCAGTGAAATACACACCAATGGAGCGGAGTTCTTC. Protein product: CASSEIHTNGAEFF.